A selection of T cell receptor beta chains follows, all from one sample in a study of blood T cells in healthy people across ages. TCRdb reprocessed the 5' RACE reads with MiXCR, giving one entry per CDR3 protein. There are roughly 1.5 million distinct CDR3 sequences in the sample; approximately 42% occur only once, and about 4% lies in the top ten. The sequencing input was blood. Receptors originate from a woman between 18 and 30 years old in good health. Each CDR3 is given with its conserved first and last residue. Each record gives: V gene, CDR3 length, D gene, clone size, J gene, CDR3 DNA, CDR3 protein. D genes are given only for firm matches. Size values are once, few and many counts, or a class for expanded clones, and some rows have none.

>TRBV14|16|TRBD2|NA|TRBJ2-1
TGTGCCAGCAGCCAAGTAGCAGCGGGACTGTACAATGAGCAGTTCTTC
CASSQVAAGLYNEQFF
>TRBV9|15|TRBD2|NA|TRBJ2-3
TGTGCCAGCACCCTACTAGCGGCGAGCACAGATACGCAGTATTTT
CASTLLAASTDTQYF
>TRBV29-1|15|NA|NA|TRBJ1-2
TGCAGCGTTCCTCATTGGAGCCCCAGGGCCTATGGCTACACCTTC
CSVPHWSPRAYGYTF
>TRBV6-2/TRBV6-3|17|TRBD2|NA|TRBJ2-7
TGTGCCAGCAGTCCGCGCCCCTTCGGGGGGAGATCCTACGAGCAGTACTTC
CASSPRPFGGRSYEQYF
>TRBV14|16|TRBD1|NA|TRBJ2-1
TGTGCCAGCAGCCAAGGAGAACGACAGGGCAACAATGAGCAGTTCTTC
CASSQGERQGNNEQFF
>TRBV4-3|14|NA|many|TRBJ2-7
TGCGCCAGCAGCCAAGATCAGGGTTCCTACGAGCAGTACTTC
CASSQDQGSYEQYF
>TRBV6-2/TRBV6-3|15|NA|NA|TRBJ1-4
TGTGCCAGCAGCTCTCCCGGGCCGATGGGAGAAAAACTGTTTTTT
CASSSPGPMGEKLFF
>TRBV6-1|10|NA|NA|TRBJ1-2
TGTGCCAGCAGCGCGTATGGCTGCACCTTC
CASSAYGCTF
>TRBV29-1|13|TRBD1|NA|TRBJ1-1
TGCAGCGTTGGCGGACAGGGGACCACTGAAGCTTTCTTT
CSVGGQGTTEAFF
>TRBV2|16|NA|few|TRBJ2-5
TGTGCCAGCATTCGGAGACTAGGCCCCCTCTTGAAGACCCAGTACTTC
CASIRRLGPLLKTQYF
>TRBV7-2|16|TRBD1|NA|TRBJ1-1
TGTGCCAGCAGCCCCGGGACAGGCTTACCGGAGACTGAAGCTTTCTTT
CASSPGTGLPETEAFF
>TRBV9|13|NA|few|TRBJ2-1
TGTGCCAGCAGCGTAGCATCCTGGAATGAGCAGTTCTTC
CASSVASWNEQFF
>TRBV20-1|13|NA|NA|TRBJ2-2
TGCAGTGCTAGGTTACAGGCGACCGGGGAGCTGTTTTTT
CSARLQATGELFF
>TRBV6-1|17|TRBD1|few|TRBJ1-1
TGTGCCAGCACTAAACAGTGGGGACAGGGAGGGGGCACTGAAGCTTTCTTT
CASTKQWGQGGGTEAFF
>TRBV12-5|14|NA|NA|TRBJ1-2
TGTGCTAGTGGTCGGGACAAGCATCGCTATGGCTACACCTTC
CASGRDKHRYGYTF
>TRBV4-3|16|NA|NA|TRBJ1-6
TGCGCCAGCAGCCAAGAGACCGGGACGGGTTATTCACCCCTCCACTTT
CASSQETGTGYSPLHF
>TRBV12-3/TRBV12-4|13|TRBD1|NA|TRBJ1-2
TGTGCCAGCAGCAAGGAGGGACAGTTTGGCTACACCTTC
CASSKEGQFGYTF
>TRBV6-6|15|NA|few|TRBJ2-7
TGTGCCAGCAGTTACTCAGACTCTAGCTCCTACGAGCAGTACTTC
CASSYSDSSSYEQYF
>TRBV11-2|15|NA|NA|TRBJ1-3
TGTGCCAGCAGCCAGGAACTGGGAAGAGGAAACACCATATATTTT
CASSQELGRGNTIYF
>TRBV6-2/TRBV6-3|16|TRBD2|NA|TRBJ2-2
TGTGCCAGCAGTTACCCAGCGGGAGGGCACCCCGGGGAGCTGTTTTTT
CASSYPAGGHPGELFF
>TRBV20-1|16|NA|few|TRBJ2-3
TGCAGTGCTAGAGATCGCTTCCTGCATAGCACAGATACGCAGTATTTT
CSARDRFLHSTDTQYF
>TRBV25-1|13|NA|NA|TRBJ2-7
TGTGCCAGCACCTCACCGATAGGGGACGAGCAGTACTTC
CASTSPIGDEQYF
>TRBV5-1|15|TRBD1|NA|TRBJ2-7
TGCGCCAGCAGATACCTCGGGCAGGGGGATTACGAGCAGTACTTC
CASRYLGQGDYEQYF
>TRBV4-3|17|TRBD1|NA|TRBJ1-6
TGCGCCAGCAGCCATCGGACAGGGACAGACTATAATTCACCCCTCCACTTT
CASSHRTGTDYNSPLHF
>TRBV12-3/TRBV12-4|13|TRBD1|few|TRBJ1-5
TGTGCCAGCAAAGGGACAGGGCAATGGGCCCAGCATTTT
CASKGTGQWAQHF
>TRBV4-2|15|NA|once|TRBJ2-1
TGTGCCAGCAGCCAAAATGAAAACGGGGGTTCAGGGCAGTTCTTC
CASSQNENGGSGQFF
>TRBV20-1|15|NA|once|TRBJ2-2
TGCAGTGCTGGGAATGGGGGGAGTGCGGTTGGGGAGCTGTTTTTT
CSAGNGGSAVGELFF
>TRBV19|13|NA|few|TRBJ1-5
TGTGCCAGCCAGGACAGTGTTGCGCAGCCCCAGCATTTT
CASQDSVAQPQHF
>TRBV11-2|16|TRBD2|few|TRBJ2-3
TGTGCCAGCAGACCACGACTAGCGGATAGCACAGATACGCAGTATTTT
CASRPRLADSTDTQYF
>TRBV7-8|19|NA|few|TRBJ1-2
TGTGCCAGCAGCTTCACTGCTCCGGGTCACGCGGGCTCTAACTATGGCTACACCTTC
CASSFTAPGHAGSNYGYTF
>TRBV27|16|TRBD2|NA|TRBJ2-5
TGTGCCAGCAGTTTGGTGATAGCGGGAGTCTATGAGACCCAGTACTTC
CASSLVIAGVYETQYF
>TRBV20-1|13|TRBD2|few|TRBJ2-7
TGCAGTGCTAGCCGGGCTAGCGGCCCTCCGCAGTACTTC
CSASRASGPPQYF
>TRBV20-1|17|NA|few|TRBJ1-1
TGCAGTGCTAGTTTTTGGGGCGGCGGTGATTTGAGCACTGAAGCTTTCTTT
CSASFWGGGDLSTEAFF
>TRBV6-1|16|TRBD1|few|TRBJ1-1
TGTGCCAGCAGTGACGGGCGGGACAGGGGGGACACTGAAGCTTTCTTT
CASSDGRDRGDTEAFF
>TRBV20-1|13|NA|NA|TRBJ1-6
TGCAGTGCTAGAGCGGGCGAGAATTCACCCCTCCACTTT
CSARAGENSPLHF
>TRBV10-3|13|TRBD2|NA|TRBJ2-7
TGTGCCACCAACCGGGGGGAGACCTACGAGCAGTACTTC
CATNRGETYEQYF
>TRBV20-1|14|TRBD2|NA|TRBJ2-1
TGCAGTGCTAGGCTAGCGGGCCTTTACAATGAGCAGTTCTTC
CSARLAGLYNEQFF
>TRBV7-2|19|TRBD2|NA|TRBJ2-1
TGTGCCAGCAGCGAATACCCACTAGCGGGGGTCCCCTCCTACAATGAGCAGTTCTTC
CASSEYPLAGVPSYNEQFF
>TRBV12-3/TRBV12-4|14|NA|once|TRBJ1-2
TGTGCCAGCAGCTCAACGACAGTTCTCTATGGCTACACCTTC
CASSSTTVLYGYTF
>TRBV2|10|NA|once|TRBJ1-4
TGTGCCAGCAGGAGGGCGGCGCTGTTTTTT
CASRRAALFF
>TRBV27|17|NA|NA|TRBJ2-3
TGTGCCGGCACAGCCCCGCACACTAGCAAACCTGGAGATACGCAGTATTTT
CAGTAPHTSKPGDTQYF
>TRBV5-1|14|NA|many|TRBJ2-3
TGCGCCAGCAGCTTGGGACAGAGCACAGATACGCAGTATTTT
CASSLGQSTDTQYF
>TRBV3-1|17|NA|NA|TRBJ2-7
TGTGCCAGCAGCCCGGAGCTCCGACAGGCATTCTCCTACGAGCAGTACTTC
CASSPELRQAFSYEQYF
>TRBV5-1|17|TRBD2|NA|TRBJ2-1
TGCGCCAGCAGTACTAGCGGGGCCCAGAACCTCTACAATGAGCAGTTCTTC
CASSTSGAQNLYNEQFF